This TCR beta chain was observed in a study of graft-versus-host responses after intestinal transplantation. Study-wide background: Multivisceral, liver-intestinal, or isolated intestinal transplants were given to recipients. Among the recipients, all got anti-thymocyte globulin induction and then tacrolimus and steroids for around 3 years.

Whole-study findings and limits: The presence of high graft-versus-host to host-versus-graft clonal ratios in allografts characterized patients with graft-donor T cell macrochimerism. Recipient bone marrow held GvH clones, some seen earlier in ileum or blood.

The CDR3 contains 13 residues. Trimming pared 9 bases from V and 7 bases from J, leaving 18 bases between. The germline gives CDR1 LNHDA, CDR2 SQIVND (reference sequence). Assay: immunoSEQ multiplex PCR; the TCRdb copy retains only in-frame clones and omits some. The sample records about 120,000 clones, just under 95% being singletons. This clone was observed once. Its target is not known. The material sequenced was unstimulated CD8+ T cells sorted from spleen or lymph node cells, taken before transplant. The V call is TRBV19, the J call TRBJ1-2; no definite D call. This receptor was taken from a human donor who was the organ donor for an intestinal transplant. CDR3 sequence reads: CASRGDEPTGYTF. CDR3 DNA: TGTGCCAGCCGTGGGGATGAGCCCACTGGCTACACCTTC.